This T cell receptor beta chain is drawn from a study of blood T cells in healthy people across ages. Study-wide findings and caveats: Long-lived donors had more naive CD4+ cells and higher diversity than aged donors.

Using a J-beta primer mix together with a sample-barcoded 5' primer, a second PCR was run for roughly 6 to 12 cycles. TCRdb re-derived calls from the 5' RACE reads in MiXCR, one entry per CDR3 protein. The table has about 760,000 distinct CDR3 sequences, around 25% seen once. The germline gives CDR1 SQVTM, CDR2 ANQGSEA. The CDR3 covers 15 residues. The ends lost 5 bases at V and 8 bases at J; junction bases unmatched: 16. This clonotype was seen more than once but under ten times. Its specificity is unknown. This sample was shared with a second study, whose subject was T cells of mothers and their children.

The V and J genes are TRBV29-1 and TRBJ2-3, with 7 bases identical to TRBD2. The origin of this receptor is a boy aged 5-17 years in good health. Specimen: blood. CDR3 nucleotide sequence: TGCAGCGTTCTCGGACTAGACCGCACGGGGGGTACGCAGTATTTT. It yields the protein CSVLGLDRTGGTQYF.